This is a list of T cell receptor beta chains from one sample in a study of cytomegalovirus exposure and HLA in healthy donors. Here immunoSEQ multiplex PCR was the method, and the copy in TCRdb shows in-frame clones only, minus some. Of 250,000 to 350,000 clones in the sample, roughly 70% were seen once. Sequencing was performed on PBMCs. These receptor sequences come from a female donor in good health and CMV-seronegative. The CDR3 runs from the conserved cysteine through the conserved F or W. A D gene is named only where the DNA matches it firmly. Rows may omit the clone size; those that give it use once, few, many or a size class.

v_call: TRBV5-4; clone_size: NA; j_call: TRBJ2-7; d_call: NA; cdr3_aa: CASSPAGVGTYEQYF; cdr3_nt: TGTGCCAGCAGCCCCGCAGGGGTCGGTACCTACGAGCAGTACTTC
v_call: TRBV6-1; clone_size: NA; j_call: TRBJ2-5; d_call: TRBD1; cdr3_aa: CASLPGQGYQETQYF; cdr3_nt: TGTGCCAGCCTACCGGGACAGGGCTACCAAGAGACCCAGTACTTC
v_call: TRBV29-1; clone_size: NA; j_call: TRBJ2-3; d_call: TRBD1; cdr3_aa: CSAGQDLTDTQYF; cdr3_nt: TGCAGCGCGGGACAGGACCTCACAGATACGCAGTATTTT
v_call: TRBV6-1; clone_size: NA; j_call: TRBJ2-1; d_call: TRBD2; cdr3_aa: CASREGTSGRWWSSYNEQFF; cdr3_nt: TGTGCCAGCAGAGAAGGGACTAGCGGGAGGTGGTGGTCCTCCTACAATGAGCAGTTCTTC
v_call: TRBV28; clone_size: NA; j_call: TRBJ1-2; d_call: NA; cdr3_aa: CASRPRDLYYGYTF; cdr3_nt: TGTGCCAGCAGACCACGGGACTTATACTATGGCTACACCTTC
v_call: TRBV30; clone_size: NA; j_call: TRBJ1-4; d_call: TRBD1; cdr3_aa: CAWSVQGAEKLFF; cdr3_nt: TGTGCCTGGAGTGTGCAGGGGGCTGAAAAACTGTTTTTT
v_call: TRBV5-1; clone_size: NA; j_call: TRBJ2-1; d_call: NA; cdr3_aa: CASSLEAGLNNEQFF; cdr3_nt: TGCGCCAGCAGCTTGGAGGCGGGATTAAACAATGAGCAGTTCTTC
v_call: TRBV6-5; clone_size: NA; j_call: TRBJ2-7; d_call: TRBD2; cdr3_aa: CASSTSREGKNEQYF; cdr3_nt: TGTGCCAGCAGTACCTCCCGGGAGGGGAAAAACGAGCAGTACTTC
v_call: TRBV29-1; clone_size: NA; j_call: TRBJ2-1; d_call: TRBD2; cdr3_aa: CSVTTWTSGRSYEQFF; cdr3_nt: TGCAGCGTTACAACGTGGACTAGCGGGAGATCCTATGAGCAGTTCTTC
v_call: TRBV10-2; clone_size: NA; j_call: TRBJ1-2; d_call: TRBD1; cdr3_aa: CATPNPGTEHGYTF; cdr3_nt: TGCGCCACCCCGAATCCTGGGACAGAACATGGCTACACCTTC
v_call: TRBV5-8; clone_size: NA; j_call: TRBJ2-2; d_call: NA; cdr3_aa: CASSLTQLNTGELFF; cdr3_nt: TGTGCCAGCAGCTTAACTCAACTCAACACCGGGGAGCTGTTTTTT
v_call: TRBV2; clone_size: NA; j_call: TRBJ2-7; d_call: TRBD1; cdr3_aa: CASRLRDRAWEQYF; cdr3_nt: TGTGCCAGCCGCCTCCGGGACAGGGCGTGGGAGCAGTACTTC
v_call: TRBV11-2; clone_size: NA; j_call: TRBJ2-7; d_call: NA; cdr3_aa: CASSLEGGRYEQYF; cdr3_nt: TGTGCCAGCAGCTTGGAGGGGGGGAGGTACGAGCAGTACTTC
v_call: TRBV25-1; clone_size: few; j_call: TRBJ2-2; d_call: NA; cdr3_aa: CASSDLLREPGELFF; cdr3_nt: TGTGCCAGCAGTGATTTGCTCCGGGAGCCCGGGGAGCTGTTTTTT
v_call: TRBV5-1; clone_size: few; j_call: TRBJ2-1; d_call: TRBD2; cdr3_aa: CASRVAGGPFNEQFF; cdr3_nt: TGCGCCAGCAGGGTGGCGGGAGGGCCCTTCAATGAGCAGTTCTTC
v_call: TRBV7-2; clone_size: NA; j_call: TRBJ2-2; d_call: TRBD2; cdr3_aa: CASSLASGRTGELFF; cdr3_nt: TGTGCCAGCAGCTTAGCTAGCGGGAGAACCGGGGAGCTGTTTTTT
v_call: TRBV10-3; clone_size: NA; j_call: TRBJ2-7; d_call: TRBD2; cdr3_aa: CAIKSGTNEQYF; cdr3_nt: TGTGCCATCAAGAGCGGGACCAACGAGCAGTACTTC
v_call: TRBV5-1; clone_size: few; j_call: TRBJ1-3; d_call: TRBD1; cdr3_aa: CASSIGGQGGLAGNTIYF; cdr3_nt: TGCGCCAGCAGCATCGGGGGACAGGGTGGTCTAGCTGGAAACACCATATATTTT
v_call: TRBV18; clone_size: NA; j_call: TRBJ1-1; d_call: NA; cdr3_aa: CASSSTQGRSGNTEAFF; cdr3_nt: TGTGCCAGCTCATCTACCCAGGGGCGCTCGGGGAACACTGAAGCTTTCTTT
v_call: TRBV19; clone_size: NA; j_call: TRBJ2-1; d_call: TRBD2; cdr3_aa: CASRPSGTSGEKGRAYNEQFF; cdr3_nt: TGTGCCAGTAGGCCCTCCGGGACTAGCGGGGAGAAGGGTCGGGCTTACAATGAGCAGTTCTTC
v_call: TRBV6-5; clone_size: NA; j_call: TRBJ2-1; d_call: NA; cdr3_aa: CASQNGVYNEQFF; cdr3_nt: TGTGCCAGCCAAAACGGGGTGTACAATGAGCAGTTCTTC
v_call: TRBV6-1; clone_size: NA; j_call: TRBJ2-3; d_call: TRBD2; cdr3_aa: CASSEGRTSGITDTQYF; cdr3_nt: TGTGCCAGCAGTGAAGGTCGAACTAGCGGAATTACAGATACGCAGTATTTT
v_call: TRBV28; clone_size: NA; j_call: TRBJ2-7; d_call: NA; cdr3_aa: CASSLSLGHLGYF; cdr3_nt: TGTGCCAGCAGTTTAAGTCTGGGTCATCTAGGGTACTTC
v_call: TRBV5-1; clone_size: NA; j_call: TRBJ1-1; d_call: TRBD1; cdr3_aa: CASSQTGTGRWNTEAFF; cdr3_nt: TGCGCCAGCAGCCAAACCGGGACAGGGAGGTGGAACACTGAAGCTTTCTTT
v_call: TRBV10-3; clone_size: NA; j_call: TRBJ1-1; d_call: NA; cdr3_aa: CATRTPLNTEAFF; cdr3_nt: TGTGCCACTCGGACACCCTTGAACACTGAAGCTTTCTTT
v_call: TRBV30; clone_size: once; j_call: TRBJ1-3; d_call: NA; cdr3_aa: CAWSFQGFRDTIYF; cdr3_nt: TGTGCCTGGAGTTTTCAGGGCTTTCGTGACACCATATATTTT
v_call: TRBV6-1; clone_size: NA; j_call: TRBJ1-1; d_call: TRBD1; cdr3_aa: CASEQGGTEAFF; cdr3_nt: TGTGCCAGCGAACAGGGGGGGACTGAAGCTTTCTTT
v_call: TRBV9; clone_size: NA; j_call: TRBJ1-1; d_call: NA; cdr3_aa: CASSTSVMNTEAFF; cdr3_nt: TGTGCCAGCAGCACCAGCGTTATGAACACTGAAGCCTTCTTT